The text below deals with one T cell receptor beta chain. No antigen is known for it. Germline CDR1 SGHKS, CDR2 YYEKEE (reference sequence). The CDR3 has 14 amino acids. V was trimmed by 1 base and J by 5 bases, leaving 10 bases between them. The data are from a study of T-cell reconstitution after alpha-beta-depleted transplantation in children. General study findings and limits: Some patients' high day-60 TCRbeta diversity was attributed to recipient cells surviving conditioning. T cells produced anew were the main source of T-cell counts and diversity one year after transplant.

Preparing the TCRbeta library involved the use of unique molecular identifiers. MiXCR, applied by TCRdb to the PCR reads, yields one record per CDR3 protein. The sample carries more than 100,000 distinct CDR3 sequences, more than 20% recorded once. The source was PBMCs, mostly from graft donor cells, collected 180 days after TCRalphabeta/CD19-depleted stem cell transplant. The TCR comes from a male patient between 2 and 10 years old who had a stem cell transplant for chronic granulomatous disease, so the T cells may come from the graft donor. The chain recombines TRBV5-5 with TRBJ1-5; D unresolved. CDR3 DNA: TGTGCCAGCAGCTTGTGGGCAGATGATCAGCCCCAGCATTTT. It yields the protein CASSLWADDQPQHF.